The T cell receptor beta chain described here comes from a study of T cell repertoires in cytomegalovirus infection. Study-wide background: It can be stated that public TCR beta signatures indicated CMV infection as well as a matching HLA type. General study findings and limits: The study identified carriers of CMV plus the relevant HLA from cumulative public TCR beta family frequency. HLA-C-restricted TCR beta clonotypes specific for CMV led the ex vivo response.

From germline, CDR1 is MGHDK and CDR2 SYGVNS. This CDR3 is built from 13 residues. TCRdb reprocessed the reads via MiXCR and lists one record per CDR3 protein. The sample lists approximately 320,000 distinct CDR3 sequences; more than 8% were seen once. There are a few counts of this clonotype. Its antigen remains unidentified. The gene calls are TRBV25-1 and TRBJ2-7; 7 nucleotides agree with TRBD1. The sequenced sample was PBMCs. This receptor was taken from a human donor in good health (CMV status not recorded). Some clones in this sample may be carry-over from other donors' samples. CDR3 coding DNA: TGTGCGGCAAGTGGGACAGCCTCCTACGAGCAGTACTTC. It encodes CAASGTASYEQYF.